The clone carrying this T cell receptor (beta chain) appeared many times. The sample is drawn from a study of T-cell reconstitution after alpha-beta-depleted transplantation in children. The library targeted TCRbeta and was prepared with unique molecular identifiers. One entry per CDR3 protein, called by TCRdb with MiXCR from the PCR reads. The sample has roughly 90,000 distinct CDR3 sequences, 12% seen once. Trimming removed 8 bases from V and 9 bases from J; junction bases left unmatched: 13. CDR3 length: 14 amino acids. Germline lookup yields CDR1 LNHDA and CDR2 SQIVND (reference sequence). The source was PBMCs from the stem cell graft donor, collected from the stem cell graft. The receptor's source is a human donor who donated a stem cell graft to a child with inherited bone marrow failure. This sequence joins TRBV19 and TRBJ2-1, with 7 bases identical to TRBD1. CDR3 sequence (DNA): TGTGCCAGTGCCGGGGCAGGGGGTTCCGGTGAGCAGTTCTTC. Residues: CASAGAGGSGEQFF.